These 9 T cell receptor beta chains were sequenced from one sample in a study of cytomegalovirus exposure and HLA in healthy donors. The PCR contained 60 Vbeta and 13 Jbeta primers. Sequenced by immunoSEQ multiplex PCR; TCRdb stores in-frame clones only, minus some. This sample has 130,000 or so clones, with roughly 80% found just once. Sequencing was done on a sample of PBMCs. These receptors were taken from a man aged 25 to 40 in good health and CMV-seronegative.

V usage is TRBV10-3 and J usage is TRBJ1-6; possible D gene TRBD1, 5 bases. CDR1 ENHRY and CDR2 SYGVKD come from the germline V gene. This CDR3 is built from 13 residues. V was trimmed by 3 bases and J by 10 bases, leaving 10 bases between them. The CDR3 DNA follows: TGTGCCATCAGTGACCAGGGCCAGTCACCCCTCCACTTT. Translation: CAISDQGQSPLHF.

J is TRBJ1-4 and V is TRBV7-2; D gene ambiguous. The CDR3 spans 14 residues. The V end was cut by 3 bases, the J end by 8 bases, with 13 bases between. Germline lookup yields CDR1 SGHTA and CDR2 FQGNSA. In DNA, the CDR3 is TGTGCCAGCAGCTTGCTGATCATCGGGGAAAAACTGTTTTTT. As protein: CASSLLIIGEKLFF.

The genes are TRBV28 and TRBJ2-7, with 7 bases fitting TRBD2. Germline values: CDR1 MDHEN, CDR2 SYDVKM. The CDR3 has 14 amino acids. V shed 0 bases and J 4 bases; nucleotides not matched to a gene: 3. The chain's CDR3 is CASSLWRTSYEQYF. CDR3 DNA sequence: TGTGCCAGCAGTTTATGGAGGACTAGTTACGAGCAGTACTTC. Supplemented by reference TRBV28 and TRBJ2-7, the full variable domain reads DVKVTQSSRYLVKRTGEKVFLECVQDMDHENMFWYRQDPGLGLRLIYFSYDVKMKEKGDIPEGYSVSREKKERFSLILESASTNQTSMYLCASSLWRTSYEQYFGPGTRLTVT.

The V and J genes are TRBV10-3 and TRBJ2-5, with TRBD2 matching 10 bases. CDR3 length: 15 amino acids. Germline V CDR1 and CDR2: ENHRY, SYGVKD. V gave up 9 bases and J gave up 3 bases; unmatched junction bases: 10. CDR3 sequence: CAIASGGTKKETQYF. The DNA of the CDR3 is TGTGCCATTGCTAGCGGGGGAACAAAAAAAGAGACCCAGTACTTC.

The J gene is TRBJ2-5, the V gene TRBV7-6, with TRBD1 matching over 11 bases. The J call may be faulty, since TRBJ2-7 better matches the DNA end. CDR1 SGHVS and CDR2 FNYEAQ come from the germline V gene. CDR3 size: 16 residues. The CDR3 sequence is CASSLAKGQGAYEQYF. The CDR3 nucleotides read TGTGCCAGCAGCTTAGCAAAGGGACAGGGGGCCTACGAGCAGTACTTC.

The chain joins TRBV10-2 to TRBJ1-2, with D unresolved. This CDR3 region has 14 residues. With 8 bases removed from V and 4 bases from J, the gap between germline ends came to 17 bases. Germline CDR1 is WSHSY and CDR2 is SAAADI. CDR3 amino acids: CASGSKQLGYGYTF. CDR3 in DNA: TGCGCCAGCGGGTCGAAACAGCTGGGCTATGGCTACACCTTC.

This chain connects TRBV18 to TRBJ1-6; a weak D match, TRBD1 (6 bases). V shed 3 bases and J shed 7 bases, with 13 bases lying between them. The CDR3 has 15 amino acids. The germline V gene encodes CDR1 KGHSH and CDR2 LQKENI. The CDR3 sequence: CASSPQGTENSPLHF. In DNA form, the CDR3 reads TGTGCCAGCTCACCCCAGGGGACGGAGAATTCACCCCTCCACTTT.

The chain is built from TRBV6-4 and TRBJ2-3; TRBD1 matches 10 bases. With V trimmed by 3 bases and J by 1 base, 4 bases remained unmatched. This CDR3 is 16 amino acids long. The germline gives CDR1 MRHNA, CDR2 SNTAGT. CDR3 DNA: TGTGCCAGCAGTGAGAGGGGGACAGGGGGCACAGATACGCAGTATTTT. As protein: CASSERGTGGTDTQYF.

This clone was picked up one time. The genes are TRBV6-5 and TRBJ1-2; no definite D call. Germline V gene data show CDR1 as MNHEY and CDR2 as SVGAGI. Trimming took off 5 bases at V and 8 bases at J, with 15 bases between the two ends. The CDR3 consists of 13 residues. CDR3 sequence reads: CASSPLDFAGYTF. CDR3 nucleotide sequence: TGTGCCAGCAGTCCTTTGGACTTTGCGGGCTACACCTTC.